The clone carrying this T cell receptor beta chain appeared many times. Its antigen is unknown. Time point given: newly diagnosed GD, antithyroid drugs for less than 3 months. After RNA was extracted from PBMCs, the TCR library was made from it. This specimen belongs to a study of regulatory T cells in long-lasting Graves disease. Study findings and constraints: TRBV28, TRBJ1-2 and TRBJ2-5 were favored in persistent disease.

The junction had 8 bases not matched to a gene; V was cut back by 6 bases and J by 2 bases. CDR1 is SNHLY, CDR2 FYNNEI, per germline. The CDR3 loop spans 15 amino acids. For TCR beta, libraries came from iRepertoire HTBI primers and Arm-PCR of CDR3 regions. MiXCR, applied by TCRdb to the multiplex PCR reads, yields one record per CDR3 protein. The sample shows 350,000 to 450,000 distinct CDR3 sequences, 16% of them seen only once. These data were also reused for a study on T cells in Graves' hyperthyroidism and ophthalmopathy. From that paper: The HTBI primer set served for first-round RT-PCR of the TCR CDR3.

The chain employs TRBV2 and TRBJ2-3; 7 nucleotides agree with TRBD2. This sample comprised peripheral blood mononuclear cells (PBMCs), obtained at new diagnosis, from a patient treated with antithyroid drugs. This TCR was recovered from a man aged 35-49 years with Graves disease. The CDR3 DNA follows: TGTGCCAGCAGCTCCCCGCTAGCGGACACAGATACGCAGTATTTT. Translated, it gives CASSSPLADTDTQYF. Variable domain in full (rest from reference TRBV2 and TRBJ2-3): EPEVTQTPSHQVTQMGQEVILRCVPISNHLYFYWYRQILGQKVEFLVSFYNNEISEKSEIFDDQFSVERPDGSNFTLKIRSTKLEDSAMYFCASSSPLADTDTQYFGPGTRLTVL.